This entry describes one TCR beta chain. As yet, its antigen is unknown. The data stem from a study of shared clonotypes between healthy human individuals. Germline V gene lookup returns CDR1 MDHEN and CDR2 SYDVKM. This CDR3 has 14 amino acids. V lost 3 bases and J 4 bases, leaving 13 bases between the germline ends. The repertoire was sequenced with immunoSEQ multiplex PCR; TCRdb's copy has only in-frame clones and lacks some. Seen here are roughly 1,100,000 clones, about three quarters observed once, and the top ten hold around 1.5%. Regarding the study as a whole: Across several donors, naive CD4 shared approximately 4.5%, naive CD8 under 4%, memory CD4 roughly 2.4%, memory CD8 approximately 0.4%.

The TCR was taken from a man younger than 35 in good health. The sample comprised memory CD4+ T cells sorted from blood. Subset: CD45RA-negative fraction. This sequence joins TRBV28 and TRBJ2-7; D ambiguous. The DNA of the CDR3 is TGTGCCAGCAGTTTCGCGAGCTCCGCTTACGAGCAGTACTTC. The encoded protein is CASSFASSAYEQYF.